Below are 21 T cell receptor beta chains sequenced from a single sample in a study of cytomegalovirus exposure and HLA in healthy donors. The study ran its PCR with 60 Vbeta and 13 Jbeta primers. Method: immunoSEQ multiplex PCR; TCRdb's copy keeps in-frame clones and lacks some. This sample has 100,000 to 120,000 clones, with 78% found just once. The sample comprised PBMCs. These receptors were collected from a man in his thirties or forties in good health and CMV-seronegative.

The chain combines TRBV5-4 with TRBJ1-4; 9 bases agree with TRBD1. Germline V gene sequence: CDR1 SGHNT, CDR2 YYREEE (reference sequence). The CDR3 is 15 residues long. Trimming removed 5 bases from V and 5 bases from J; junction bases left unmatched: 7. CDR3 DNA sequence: TGTGCCAGCAGGGCCTCCGGGACAGGGAATGAAAAACTGTTTTTT. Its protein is CASRASGTGNEKLFF. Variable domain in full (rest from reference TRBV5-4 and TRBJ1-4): ETGVTQSPTHLIKTRGQQVTLRCSSQSGHNTVSWYQQALGQGPQFIFQYYREEENGRGNFPPRFSGLQFPNYSSELNVNALELDDSALYLCASRASGTGNEKLFFGSGTQLSVL.

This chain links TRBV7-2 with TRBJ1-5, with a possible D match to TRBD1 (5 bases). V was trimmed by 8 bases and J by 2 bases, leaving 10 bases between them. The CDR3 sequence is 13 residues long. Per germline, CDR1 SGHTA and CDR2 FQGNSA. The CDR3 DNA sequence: TGTGCCAGCGCCACGGGGGGCAATCAGCCCCAGCATTTT. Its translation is CASATGGNQPQHF.

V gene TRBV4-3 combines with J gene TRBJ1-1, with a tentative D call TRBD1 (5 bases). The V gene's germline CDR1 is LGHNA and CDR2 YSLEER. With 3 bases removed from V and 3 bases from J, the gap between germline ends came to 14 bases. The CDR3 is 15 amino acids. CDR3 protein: CASSQVYGGDTEAFF. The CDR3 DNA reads TGCGCCAGCAGCCAGGTTTACGGAGGGGACACTGAAGCTTTCTTT.

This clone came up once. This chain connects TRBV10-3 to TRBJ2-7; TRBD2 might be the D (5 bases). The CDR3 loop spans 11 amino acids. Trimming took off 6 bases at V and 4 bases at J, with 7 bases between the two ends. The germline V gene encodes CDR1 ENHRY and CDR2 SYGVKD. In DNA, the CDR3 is TGTGCCATCAGCGAGCGGTACGAGCAGTACTTC. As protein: CAISERYEQYF.

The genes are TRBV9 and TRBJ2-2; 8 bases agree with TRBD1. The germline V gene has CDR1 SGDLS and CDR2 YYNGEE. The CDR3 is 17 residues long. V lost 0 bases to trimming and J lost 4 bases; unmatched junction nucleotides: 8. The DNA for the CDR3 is TGTGCCAGCAGCGTAGCTCCCTCAGGGGGCGGCACCGGGGAGCTGTTTTTT. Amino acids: CASSVAPSGGGTGELFF.

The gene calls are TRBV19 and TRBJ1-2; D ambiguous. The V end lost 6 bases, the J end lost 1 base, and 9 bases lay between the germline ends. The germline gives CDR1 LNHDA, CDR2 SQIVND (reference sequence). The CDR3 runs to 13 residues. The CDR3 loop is CASRDTNNYGYTF. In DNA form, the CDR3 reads TGTGCCAGTAGAGACACCAATAACTATGGCTACACCTTC.

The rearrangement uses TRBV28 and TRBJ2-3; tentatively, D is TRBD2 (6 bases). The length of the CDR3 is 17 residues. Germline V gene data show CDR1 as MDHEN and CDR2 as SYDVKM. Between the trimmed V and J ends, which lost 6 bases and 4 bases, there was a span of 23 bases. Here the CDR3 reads CASRGGFGRAGADTQYF. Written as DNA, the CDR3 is TGTGCCAGCAGGGGGGGATTTGGCAGGGCCGGAGCAGATACGCAGTATTTT.

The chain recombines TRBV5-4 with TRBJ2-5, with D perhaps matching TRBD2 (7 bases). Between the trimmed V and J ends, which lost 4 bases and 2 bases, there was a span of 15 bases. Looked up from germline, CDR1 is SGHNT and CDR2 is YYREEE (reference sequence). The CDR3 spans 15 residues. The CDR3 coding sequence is TGTGCCAGCAGCGGCCGTCGGGGGGCACAAGAGACCCAGTACTTC. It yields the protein CASSGRRGAQETQYF.

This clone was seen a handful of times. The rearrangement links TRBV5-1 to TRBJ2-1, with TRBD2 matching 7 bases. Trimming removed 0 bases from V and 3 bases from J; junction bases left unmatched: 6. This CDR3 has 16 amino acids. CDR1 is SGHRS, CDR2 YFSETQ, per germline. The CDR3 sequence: CASSLAITGGYNEQFF. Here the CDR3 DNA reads TGCGCCAGCAGCTTGGCGATCACGGGGGGCTACAATGAGCAGTTCTTC.

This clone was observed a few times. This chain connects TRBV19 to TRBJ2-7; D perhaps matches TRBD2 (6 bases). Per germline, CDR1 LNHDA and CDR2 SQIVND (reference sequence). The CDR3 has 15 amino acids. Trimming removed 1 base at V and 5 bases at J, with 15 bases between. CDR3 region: CASSIVRGGVNEQYF. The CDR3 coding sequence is TGTGCCAGTAGTATAGTTAGGGGAGGCGTCAACGAGCAGTACTTC.

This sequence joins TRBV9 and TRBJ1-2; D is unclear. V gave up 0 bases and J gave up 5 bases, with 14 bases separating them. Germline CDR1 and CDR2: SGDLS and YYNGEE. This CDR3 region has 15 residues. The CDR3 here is CASSVEPRRGYGYTF. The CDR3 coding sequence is TGTGCCAGCAGCGTAGAACCCCGCCGAGGGTATGGCTACACCTTC. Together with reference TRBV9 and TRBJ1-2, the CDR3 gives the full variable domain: DSGVTQTPKHLITATGQRVTLRCSPRSGDLSVYWYQQSLDQGLQFLIQYYNGEERAKGNILERFSAQQFPDLHSELNLSSLELGDSALYFCASSVEPRRGYGYTFGSGTRLTVV.

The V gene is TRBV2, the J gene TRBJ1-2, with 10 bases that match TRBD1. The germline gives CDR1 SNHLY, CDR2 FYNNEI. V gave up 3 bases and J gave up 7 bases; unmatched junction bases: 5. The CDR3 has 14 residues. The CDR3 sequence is CASSETGGSGGYTF. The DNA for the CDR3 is TGTGCCAGCAGTGAGACAGGGGGCAGCGGTGGCTACACCTTC.

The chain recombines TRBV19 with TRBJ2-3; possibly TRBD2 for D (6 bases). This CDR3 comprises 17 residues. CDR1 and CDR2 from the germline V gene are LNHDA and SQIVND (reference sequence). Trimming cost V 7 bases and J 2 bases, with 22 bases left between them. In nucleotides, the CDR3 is TGTGCCAGTACCTATGGTAGCGGAGGAACTGTCACAGATACGCAGTATTTT. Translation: CASTYGSGGTVTDTQYF.

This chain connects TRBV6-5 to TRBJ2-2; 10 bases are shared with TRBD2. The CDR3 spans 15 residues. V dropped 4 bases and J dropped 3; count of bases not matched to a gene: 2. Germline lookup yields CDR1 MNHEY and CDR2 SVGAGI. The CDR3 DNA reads TGTGCCAGCAGTTCCCTAGCGGGAGACACCGGGGAGCTGTTTTTT. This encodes CASSSLAGDTGELFF.

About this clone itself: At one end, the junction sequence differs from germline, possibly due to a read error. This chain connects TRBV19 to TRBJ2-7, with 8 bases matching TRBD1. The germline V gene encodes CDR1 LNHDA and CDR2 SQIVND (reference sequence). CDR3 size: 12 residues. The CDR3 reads CASRGRQGRLNF. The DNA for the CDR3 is TGTGCCAGTAGGGGAAGACAGGGGCGGCTTAACTTC.

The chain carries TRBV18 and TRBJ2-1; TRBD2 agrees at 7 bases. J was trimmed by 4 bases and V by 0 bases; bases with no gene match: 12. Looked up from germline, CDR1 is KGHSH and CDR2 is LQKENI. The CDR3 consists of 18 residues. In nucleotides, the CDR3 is TGTGCCAGCTCACCACCGGCTAGCGGTAACCGGGTTTACAATGAGCAGTTCTTC. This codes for CASSPPASGNRVYNEQFF.

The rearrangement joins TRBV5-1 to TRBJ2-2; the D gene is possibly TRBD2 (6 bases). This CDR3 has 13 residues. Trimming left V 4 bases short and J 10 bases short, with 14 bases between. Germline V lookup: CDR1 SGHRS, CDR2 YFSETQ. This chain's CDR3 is CASSPGGILELFF. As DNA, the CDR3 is TGCGCCAGCAGCCCTGGAGGGATTTTGGAGCTGTTTTTT.

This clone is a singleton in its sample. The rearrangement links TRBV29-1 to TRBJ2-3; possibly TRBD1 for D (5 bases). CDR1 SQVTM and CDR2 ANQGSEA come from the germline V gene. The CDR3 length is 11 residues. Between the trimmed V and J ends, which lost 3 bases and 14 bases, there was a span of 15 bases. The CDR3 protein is CSVEPARVPYF. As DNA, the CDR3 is TGCAGCGTTGAGCCAGCCAGGGTTCCGTATTTT.

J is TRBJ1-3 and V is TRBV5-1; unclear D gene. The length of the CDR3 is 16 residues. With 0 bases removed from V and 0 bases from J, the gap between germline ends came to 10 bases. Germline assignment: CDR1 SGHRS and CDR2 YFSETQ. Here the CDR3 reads CASSLEPGSSGNTIYF. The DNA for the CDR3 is TGCGCCAGCAGCTTGGAGCCTGGTTCCTCTGGAAACACCATATATTTT.

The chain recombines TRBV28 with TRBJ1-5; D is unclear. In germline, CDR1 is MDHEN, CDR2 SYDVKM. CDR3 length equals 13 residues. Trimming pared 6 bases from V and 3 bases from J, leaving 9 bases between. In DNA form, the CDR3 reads TGTGCCAGCAGACCGGGAGTCAATCAGCCCCAGCATTTT. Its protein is CASRPGVNQPQHF.

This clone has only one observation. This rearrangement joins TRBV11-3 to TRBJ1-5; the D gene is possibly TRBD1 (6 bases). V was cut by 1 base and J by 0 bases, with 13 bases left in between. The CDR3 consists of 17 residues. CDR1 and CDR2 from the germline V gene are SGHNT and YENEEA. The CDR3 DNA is TGTGCCAGCAGCTTAGCACAGGGTCTATATAGCAATCAGCCCCAGCATTTT. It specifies CASSLAQGLYSNQPQHF.